This TCR beta chain was found in a study of blood T cell repertoires in COVID-19. The overall study: Material from acute and convalescent COVID-19 was sourced from the United States, Italy and Spain.

This CDR3 comprises 14 residues. Germline V lookup: CDR1 LNHDA, CDR2 SQIVND (reference sequence). V lost 7 bases and J lost 5, with 17 bases in between. As originally analysed: Reference gene primer amplification gave nucleated cell count estimates. Profiled with immunoSEQ multiplex PCR; TCRdb holds only in-frame clones, not every one. The V and J calls and clone size come from that table; D and trimming were worked out from the DNA. The profile covers some 150,000 clones, with about 80% appearing a single time and 44% taken by the ten largest. V usage is TRBV19 and J usage is TRBJ1-1, with a possible D match to TRBD1 (5 bases). This receptor was obtained from a human donor in a cohort sampled during active COVID-19. The specimen was peripheral blood. CDR3 protein: CASTQSGGRTEAFF. The CDR3 DNA reads as TGTGCCAGTACTCAAAGCGGGGGTCGAACTGAAGCTTTCTTT.